The T cell receptor (beta chain) under discussion was sequenced for a study of blood T cell repertoires in COVID-19. Study-level background: Specimens from acute and convalescent COVID-19 originated in the United States, Italy and Spain. T cells, B-cell-depleted T cells, or PBMCs provided the cDNA or gDNA that served as material.

The protocol was immunoSEQ multiplex PCR, while the TCRdb copy is restricted to in-frame clones and leaves out a portion. In the table there are over 250,000 clones, 89% of which are singletons. Deletions cut 2 bases from V and 8 bases from J, with 7 bases between. Looked up from germline, CDR1 is LNHNV and CDR2 is YYDKDF (reference sequence). The CDR3 runs 12 residues. Sequencing was carried out using peripheral blood. The TCR sequence derives from a man aged 50-59 years with acute or convalescent COVID-19. The J gene is TRBJ2-1, the V gene TRBV15; maybe TRBD1 (5 bases). CDR3 DNA sequence: TGTGCCACCAGCAGACCCAGGGATGAGCAGTTCTTC. Amino acids: CATSRPRDEQFF.